The source of this TCR beta chain is a study of control samples from healthy donors and cancer patients. Germline V gives CDR1 KGHDR, CDR2 SFDVKD. This CDR3 has 16 amino acids. V lost 2 bases to trimming and J lost 4 bases; unmatched junction nucleotides: 6. Sequenced by immunoSEQ multiplex PCR; TCRdb stores in-frame clones only, minus some. The sample gives tens of thousands of clones, about 81% of which show up once; around 40% is in the top ten. The origin of this receptor is a man in his sixties or seventies with lung cancer. The genes are TRBV24-1 and TRBJ2-5; 10 nucleotides line up with TRBD2. The sample taken for sequencing was PBMCs. The CDR3 DNA follows: TGTGCCACCAGTGATTGGAGCGGGGGGGCCGCAGAGACCCAGTACTTC. Translation gives CATSDWSGGAAETQYF.